This T cell receptor (beta chain) came from a study of T-cell memory formation after mild COVID-19. This clonotype was seen only a few times. TCRdb redid the calling of the 5' RACE reads with MiXCR, one entry per CDR3 protein. The data show approximately 450,000 distinct CDR3 sequences, with 15% to 20% seen just once and around 12% held by the top ten. V dropped 7 bases and J dropped 2; count of bases not matched to a gene: 8. Germline CDR1 and CDR2: LNHNV and YYDKDF (reference sequence). There are 15 residues in the CDR3. This TCR came from an adult woman who had mild COVID-19 (a few samples of this study predate the infection). Cell type and time point are not known. The chain joins TRBV15 to TRBJ2-1; 7 bases line up with TRBD1. Sequencing used PBMCs or a T cell subset sorted from them (not recorded which). The CDR3: CATMETGSAYNEQFF. The CDR3 DNA reads TGTGCCACCATGGAGACAGGGAGTGCCTACAATGAGCAGTTCTTC.